The text below deals with one T cell receptor (beta chain). Its target is not known. 13 Jbeta primers and 60 Vbeta primers were used for the PCR. In the original processing: Approximately 11 million shared chains were among approximately 80 million unique TCR beta chains counted in a later analysis. Method: immunoSEQ multiplex PCR; TCRdb's copy keeps in-frame clones and lacks some. The DNA gave D and trimming, while V, J and clone size come from that table. Among some 150,000 clones, around 80% were seen once, and the ten largest hold under 2.5%. This record comes from a study of cytomegalovirus exposure and HLA in healthy donors. Trimming cost V 3 bases and J 2 bases, with 13 bases left between them. Germline V gene data show CDR1 as SGDLS and CDR2 as YYNGEE. This CDR3 has 15 residues. General study results and limits: A later analysis linked a missense variant in DCLRE1C to the trimming of TCR beta V and J genes.

This TCR came from a man aged 35 to 55 in good health and CMV-seronegative. The chain couples TRBV9 to TRBJ2-3, with a tentative D call TRBD2 (5 bases). The sequenced material came from PBMCs. The CDR3 DNA follows: TGTGCCAGCAGCGCCCTAGCAACGGTCACAGATACGCAGTATTTT. Residues: CASSALATVTDTQYF. The whole variable domain, remainder taken from reference TRBV9 and TRBJ2-3, is DSGVTQTPKHLITATGQRVTLRCSPRSGDLSVYWYQQSLDQGLQFLIQYYNGEERAKGNILERFSAQQFPDLHSELNLSSLELGDSALYFCASSALATVTDTQYFGPGTRLTVL.